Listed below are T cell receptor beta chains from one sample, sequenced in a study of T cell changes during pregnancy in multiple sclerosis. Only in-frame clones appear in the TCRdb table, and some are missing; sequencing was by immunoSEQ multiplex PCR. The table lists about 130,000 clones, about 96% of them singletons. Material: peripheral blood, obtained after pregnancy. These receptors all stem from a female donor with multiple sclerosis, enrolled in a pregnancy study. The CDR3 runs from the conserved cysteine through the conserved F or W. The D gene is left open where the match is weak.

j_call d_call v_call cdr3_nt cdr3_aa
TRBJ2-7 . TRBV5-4 TGTGCCAGCAGCCCCTCTGCGTTTGGCGGGAACGAGCAGTACTTC CASSPSAFGGNEQYF
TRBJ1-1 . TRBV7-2 TGTGCCAGCAGCTTAGACGGAGGAACTGAAGCTTTCTTT CASSLDGGTEAFF
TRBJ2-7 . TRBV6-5 TGTGCCAGCAGTTATCGCAGGGTTGACTACGAGCAGTACTTC CASSYRRVDYEQYF
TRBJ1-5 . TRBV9 TGTGCCAGCAGTCCCACAGGGAATCAGCCCCAGCATTTT CASSPTGNQPQHF
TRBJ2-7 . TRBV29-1 TGCAGCGTTGCCGCCGGGACCTACGAGCAGTACTTC CSVAAGTYEQYF
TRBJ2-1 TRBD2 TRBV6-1 TGTGCCAGCAGTCGGACTAGTCGATACAATGAGCAGTTCTTC CASSRTSRYNEQFF
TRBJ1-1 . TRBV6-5 TGTGCCAGCAGTTTTGCCGGCGGGAACACTGAAGCTTTCTTT CASSFAGGNTEAFF
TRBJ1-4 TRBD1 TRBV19 TGTGCCAAGGGGGCCCTCAATGAAAAACTGTTTTTT CAKGALNEKLFF
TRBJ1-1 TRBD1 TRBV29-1 TGCAGCGTTGAAGTACGGGACAGGGGGTTGACGGACACTGAAGCTTTCTTT CSVEVRDRGLTDTEAFF
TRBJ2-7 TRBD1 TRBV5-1 TGCGCCAGCAGCTTATGGACAGGGGAGGGCTACGAGCAGTACTTC CASSLWTGEGYEQYF
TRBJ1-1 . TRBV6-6 TGTGCCAGCAGTTTTCGGGAAATCATGAACACTGAAGCTTTCTTT CASSFREIMNTEAFF
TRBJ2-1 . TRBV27 TGTGCCAGCAGTTTATGGGGCATTTCGAGCCCCGCCCGGAGCAATGAGCAGTTCTTC CASSLWGISSPARSNEQFF
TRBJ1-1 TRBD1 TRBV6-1 TGTGCCAGCAGTGTATACCACAGGGGATCAGCTGAAGCTTTCTTT CASSVYHRGSAEAFF